This entry describes one T cell receptor (beta chain). The antigen is not known. V was shortened by 0 bases and J by 4 bases, with 6 bases between the two germline ends. Germline-derived CDR1 and CDR2 are LGHNT and FRNRAP. The CDR3 spans 13 residues. Sequencing used immunoSEQ multiplex PCR; TCRdb keeps in-frame clones, though not all of them. The repertoire holds some 98,000 clones, with more than 75% as singletons. This entry is derived from a study of OX40 agonist ivuxolimab in advanced cancers. General observations from the study: Part of the nonresponder group also had normalized T-cell clonal expansion that was low.

Sequencing used CD4+ or CD8+ T cells sorted from blood, obtained in a trial of the OX40 agonist ivuxolimab. The chain carries TRBV12-5 and TRBJ1-2; the D is unclear. The clonotype originates from an adult with an advanced solid tumor such as melanoma, head and neck, liver or kidney cancer. The CDR3 loop is CASGLVDTYGYTF. CDR3 nucleotides: TGTGCTAGTGGTTTGGTAGACACCTATGGCTACACCTTC.